This T cell receptor beta chain was sequenced during a study of T cell repertoires in cytomegalovirus infection. Study at large: Public TCR beta signatures indicated both CMV infection and matching HLA type.

A single record per CDR3 protein comes from TCRdb applying MiXCR to the reads. The data show approximately 390,000 distinct CDR3 sequences, with about a third seen just once and about 13% held by the top ten. This CDR3 contains 17 residues. V lost 3 bases, J lost 5 bases, and 12 bases stayed unmatched. CDR1 is ENHRY and CDR2 is SYGVKD in the germline V gene. A note on this clonotype: The antigen is unknown.

This specimen consisted of cultured PBMCs, obtained from culture after CMV antigen stimulation. The receptor was isolated from a human donor in good health (CMV status not recorded). Some clones in this sample may be carry-over from other donors' samples. The gene calls are TRBV10-3 and TRBJ2-7; 11 nucleotides align to TRBD2. CDR3 region: CAISDPNLSGRAHEQYF. The DNA of the CDR3 is TGTGCCATCAGTGATCCAAATCTTAGCGGGAGGGCCCACGAGCAGTACTTC.